The 14 T cell receptor beta chains below all came from one sample that was sequenced in a study of blood T cell repertoires in COVID-19. TCRdb's table, derived via immunoSEQ multiplex PCR, lists solely in-frame clones and lacks some. The table shows some 63,000 clones, with roughly 85% occurring only once. Sequencing was performed on peripheral blood. Source of these receptors: a human donor in a cohort sampled during active COVID-19.

The chain carries TRBV11-3 and TRBJ1-1; 7 nucleotides align to TRBD1. V gave up 3 bases and J gave up 6 bases; unmatched junction bases: 10. This CDR3 is built from 15 residues. Per the germline V gene, CDR1 is SGHNT and CDR2 is YENEEA. The CDR3 region is CASSFQGGVWAEAFF. The CDR3, as DNA: TGTGCCAGCAGCTTCCAAGGGGGCGTCTGGGCTGAAGCTTTCTTT. The variable domain in full, with the rest retrieved from reference TRBV11-3 and TRBJ1-1, is EAGVVQSPRYKIIEKKQPVAFWCNPISGHNTLYWYLQNLGQGPELLIRYENEEAVDDSQLPKDRFSAERLKGVDSTLKIQPAELGDSAVYLCASSFQGGVWAEAFFGQGTRLTVV.

The CDR3 DNA reads as TGTGCCAGCAGCAGCCGAGGCGGGCACGAGCAGTACTTC. Amino acids: CASSSRGGHEQYF. The chain is built from TRBV12-3 or TRBV12-4 and TRBJ2-7; D perhaps matches TRBD2 (5 bases). The CDR3 consists of 13 residues. V lost 6 bases to trimming and J lost 5 bases, with 14 bases between them.

The chain uses TRBV3-1 (or the pseudogene TRBV3-2) and TRBJ1-1; D call uncertain. The CDR3 loop spans 14 amino acids. V was trimmed by 0 bases and J by 4 bases, leaving 9 bases between them. Germline-derived CDR1 and CDR2 are LGHDT and YNNKEL (reference sequence). The CDR3 nucleotides read TGTGCCAGCAGCCAAGAGACGCGGGGCACTGAAGCTTTCTTT. This encodes CASSQETRGTEAFF.

In its sample, this clone was seen a few times. Other DNA sequences of this sample code for an identical CDR3. The rearrangement joins TRBV9 to TRBJ1-5; D unclear. CDR1 SGDLS and CDR2 YYNGEE come from the germline V gene. The CDR3 is 15 residues long. V was cut by 0 bases and J by 1 base, with 8 bases left in between. CDR3 coding DNA: TGTGCCAGCAGCGTAGGCGGGAGGAGCAATCAGCCCCAGCATTTT. Its translation: CASSVGGRSNQPQHF. Complete variable domain (other parts from reference TRBV9 and TRBJ1-5): DSGVTQTPKHLITATGQRVTLRCSPRSGDLSVYWYQQSLDQGLQFLIQYYNGEERAKGNILERFSAQQFPDLHSELNLSSLELGDSALYFCASSVGGRSNQPQHFGDGTRLSIL.

This rearrangement joins TRBV18 to TRBJ2-5; D is ambiguous. The V gene's germline CDR1 is KGHSH and CDR2 LQKENI. The CDR3 runs 14 residues. V was shortened by 3 bases and J by 4 bases, with 12 bases between the two germline ends. The chain's CDR3 is CASSPGSPRETQYF. CDR3 bases: TGTGCCAGCTCACCGGGCTCGCCTCGAGAGACCCAGTACTTC.

V gene TRBV11-2 combines with J gene TRBJ1-2; 9 bases line up with TRBD1. The germline V gene has CDR1 SGHAT and CDR2 FQNNGV. The CDR3 is made up of 13 amino acids. V gave up 5 bases and J gave up 8 bases; unmatched junction bases: 6. The CDR3 spells CASSPRTGVGYTF. The CDR3 nucleotides are TGTGCCAGCAGCCCAAGGACAGGGGTCGGCTACACCTTC.

The gene calls are TRBV3-1 (or the pseudogene TRBV3-2) and TRBJ1-1; D call uncertain. V gave up 0 bases and J gave up 0 bases, with 8 bases separating them. The CDR3 consists of 15 residues. Per germline, CDR1 LGHDT and CDR2 YNNKEL (reference sequence). CDR3 in DNA: TGTGCCAGCAGCCAAGAGTCACAGATGAACACTGAAGCTTTCTTT. Translation gives CASSQESQMNTEAFF.

V usage is TRBV7-2 and J usage is TRBJ2-7, with TRBD1 matching over 8 bases. The CDR3 spans 14 residues. The J segment lost 4 bases and the V segment lost 4 bases, leaving 6 bases of the junction unmatched. Germline-derived CDR1 and CDR2 are SGHTA and FQGNSA. As DNA, the CDR3 is TGTGCCAGCAGCTCCGGACAGGGTTGGTACGAGCAGTACTTC. It codes for CASSSGQGWYEQYF.

The CDR3 sequence: CASSLSAGTGTDTQYF. DNA of the CDR3: TGTGCCAGCAGCTTATCGGCGGGAACGGGCACAGATACGCAGTATTTT. The rearrangement joins TRBV7-2 to TRBJ2-3; D is possibly TRBD2 (6 bases). Trimming removed 2 bases from V and 1 base from J, with 13 bases in between. The CDR3 consists of 16 residues. Germline lookup yields CDR1 SGHTA and CDR2 FQGNSA.

The chain has TRBV4-2 and TRBJ1-3; TRBD1 might be the D (5 bases). The CDR3 loop spans 14 amino acids. The germline gives CDR1 LGHNA, CDR2 YNFKEQ. V lost 5 bases and J 8 bases, leaving 16 bases between the germline ends. The CDR3 protein is CASSRGTSADTIYF. Written as DNA, the CDR3 is TGTGCCAGCAGCAGAGGGACTTCAGCGGACACCATATATTTT.

The rearrangement links TRBV5-6 to TRBJ2-3; 7 bases are a match to TRBD2. Germline V gene data show CDR1 as SGHDT and CDR2 as YYEEEE. After removal of 4 bases from V and 2 bases from J, the junction contained 10 bases not matched to a gene. CDR3 length: 16 amino acids. CDR3 nucleotide sequence: TGTGCCAGCAGCCCTCGGATAGCGGGCAACACAGATACGCAGTATTTT. It specifies CASSPRIAGNTDTQYF.

V usage is TRBV6-6 and J usage is TRBJ1-5; 7 positions agree with TRBD1. The CDR3 is 16 residues long. Per germline, CDR1 MNHNY and CDR2 SVGAGI (reference sequence). The V segment lost 4 bases and the J segment 0 bases; nucleotides outside the gene matches: 6. The CDR3 loop reads CASSSPGTDSNQPQHF. CDR3 bases: TGTGCCAGCAGTTCCCCAGGGACAGATAGCAATCAGCCCCAGCATTTT.

The rearrangement joins TRBV29-1 to TRBJ1-2; TRBD1 aligns across 7 bases. J was trimmed by 10 bases and V by 7 bases; bases with no gene match: 12. The length of the CDR3 is 12 residues. CDR1 SQVTM and CDR2 ANQGSEA come from the germline V gene. DNA for the CDR3: TGCAGCGGCTCATCCGGGACAGATTCCTACACCTTC. It is translated as CSGSSGTDSYTF. The full variable domain, in which reference TRBV29-1 and TRBJ1-2 provide the parts outside the CDR3, is SAVISQKPSRDICQRGTSLTIQCQVDSQVTMMFWYRQQPGQSLTLIATANQGSEATYESGFVIDKFPISRPNLTFSTLTVSNMSPEDSSIYLCSGSSGTDSYTFGSGTRLTVV.

The V call is TRBV7-2, the J call TRBJ1-1, with TRBD1 as a possible D gene (5 bases). CDR1 is SGHTA, CDR2 FQGNSA, per germline. V dropped 5 bases and J dropped 4 bases, with 11 bases sitting between them. CDR3 size: 13 residues. The CDR3 reads CASSPGGATEAFF. In nucleotides, the CDR3 is TGTGCCAGCAGCCCCGGAGGGGCCACTGAAGCTTTCTTT.